Listed below are T cell receptor beta chains from one sample, sequenced in a study of OX40 agonist ivuxolimab in advanced cancers. The assay was immunoSEQ multiplex PCR, and TCRdb's table has in-frame clones only and misses some. The sample consists of about 48,000 clones, roughly 83% of them appearing once. Sequenced here: CD4+ or CD8+ T cells sorted from blood, sampled in a trial of the OX40 agonist ivuxolimab. These receptors originate from an adult with an advanced solid tumor such as melanoma, head and neck, liver or kidney cancer. Both conserved end residues are part of each CDR3. The D gene is left open where the match is weak. Not every row has a clone size; where given, it reads once, few, many or a size class.

TRBJ1-4	TRBV6-1	TRBD1	NA	TGTGCCAGCAGTGAGCGGACAGGGGGAGTCCCAAATGAAAAACTGTTTTTT	CASSERTGGVPNEKLFF
TRBJ2-5	TRBV10-3	TRBD2	NA	TGTGCCATCTCCGGACTAGCGGGCAAAGAGACCCAGTACTTC	CAISGLAGKETQYF
TRBJ1-4	TRBV9	NA	NA	TGTGCCAGCAGCGTAACCACAGGTCCCCAGGAAAAACTGTTTTTT	CASSVTTGPQEKLFF
TRBJ1-1	TRBV5-6	NA	NA	TGTGCCAGCAGCCGCTTGAAGGGGGGCGCGTCCACTGAAGCTTTCTTT	CASSRLKGGASTEAFF
TRBJ2-7	TRBV9	NA	once	TGTGCCAGCAGCGTAGATCTCCGGGGCGAGCAGTACTTC	CASSVDLRGEQYF
TRBJ2-1	TRBV7-8	NA	NA	TGTGCCAGCAGCTTAGGGGACGGGGAGCAGTTCTTC	CASSLGDGEQFF
TRBJ1-1	TRBV5-4	NA	few	TGTGCCGTCGTGGGGACGAAGGGCACTGAAGCTTTCTTT	CAVVGTKGTEAFF
TRBJ1-6	TRBV18	NA	few	TGTGCCAGCTCAGTCGGGAGGGTAGGTTCACCCCTCCACTTT	CASSVGRVGSPLHF
TRBJ2-1	TRBV18	NA	NA	TGTGCCAGCTCAGCCCTTCTAGGGGACAATGAGCAGTTCTTC	CASSALLGDNEQFF
TRBJ2-5	TRBV10-3	NA	once	TGTGCCACCGGGGGTAGAGGGCAAGAGACCCAGTACTTC	CATGGRGQETQYF